This entry is about one T cell receptor (beta chain). This record belongs to a study of technical replicates of blood from a few donors. Only in-frame clones appear in the TCRdb table, and some are missing; sequencing was by immunoSEQ multiplex PCR. The table shows roughly 60,000 clones, with 85% to 90% occurring only once. The germline V gene encodes CDR1 MNHEY and CDR2 SVGAGI. CDR3 size: 14 residues. V was cut by 1 base and J by 6 bases, with 13 bases left in between. Specimen: PBMCs. This TCR derives from a human donor in good health. Some clones in this sample may be carry-over from other donors' samples. The rearrangement links TRBV6-5 to TRBJ2-7; possibly TRBD2 for D (6 bases). The CDR3 sequence is CASSYWGVGSEQYF. The CDR3 region has the DNA TGTGCCAGCAGTTACTGGGGAGTCGGGAGCGAGCAGTACTTC.